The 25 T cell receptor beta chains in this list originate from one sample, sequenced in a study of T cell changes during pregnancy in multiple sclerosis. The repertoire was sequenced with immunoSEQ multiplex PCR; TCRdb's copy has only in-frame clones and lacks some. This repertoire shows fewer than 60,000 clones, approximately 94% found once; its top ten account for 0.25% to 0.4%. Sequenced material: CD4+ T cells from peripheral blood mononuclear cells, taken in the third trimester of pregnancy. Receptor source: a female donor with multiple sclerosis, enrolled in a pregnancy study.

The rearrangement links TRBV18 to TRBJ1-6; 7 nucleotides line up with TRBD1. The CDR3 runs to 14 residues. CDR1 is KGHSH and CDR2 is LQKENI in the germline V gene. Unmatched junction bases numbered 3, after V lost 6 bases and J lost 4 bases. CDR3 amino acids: CASSQGQYNSPLHF. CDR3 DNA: TGTGCCAGCTCCCAGGGACAGTATAATTCACCCCTCCACTTT.

CDR3 loop: CASSLGVTGTTGELFF. In DNA form, the CDR3 reads TGTGCCAGCAGCTTAGGGGTGACAGGAACCACCGGGGAGCTGTTTTTT. V gene TRBV7-6 combines with J gene TRBJ2-2; D is possibly TRBD1 (6 bases). Germline-derived CDR1 and CDR2 are SGHVS and FNYEAQ. The CDR3 spans 16 residues. V lost 1 base, J lost 4 bases, and 13 bases lay in between.

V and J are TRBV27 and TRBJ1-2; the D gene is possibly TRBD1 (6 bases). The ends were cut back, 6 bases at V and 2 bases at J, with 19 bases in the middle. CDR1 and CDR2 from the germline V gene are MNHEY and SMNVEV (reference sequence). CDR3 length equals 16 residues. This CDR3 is CASSLTLTGTNYGYTF. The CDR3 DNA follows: TGTGCCAGCAGCCTGACTCTTACAGGGACCAACTATGGCTACACCTTC.

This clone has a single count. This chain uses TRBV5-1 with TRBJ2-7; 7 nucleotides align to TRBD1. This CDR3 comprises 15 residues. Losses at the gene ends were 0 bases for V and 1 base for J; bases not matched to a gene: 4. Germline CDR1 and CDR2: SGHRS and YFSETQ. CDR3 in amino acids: CASSLGTGRSYEQYF. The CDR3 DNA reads TGCGCCAGCAGCTTGGGGACAGGAAGATCCTACGAGCAGTACTTC.

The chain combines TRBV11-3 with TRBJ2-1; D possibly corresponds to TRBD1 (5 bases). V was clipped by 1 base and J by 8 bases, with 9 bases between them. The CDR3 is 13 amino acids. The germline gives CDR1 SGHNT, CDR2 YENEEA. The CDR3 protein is CASSLVQDHEQFF. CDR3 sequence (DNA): TGTGCCAGCAGCTTAGTACAGGACCATGAGCAGTTCTTC.

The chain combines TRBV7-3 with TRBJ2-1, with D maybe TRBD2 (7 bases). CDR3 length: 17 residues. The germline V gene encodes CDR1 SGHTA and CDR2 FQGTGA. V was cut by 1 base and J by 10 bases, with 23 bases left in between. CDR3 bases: TGTGCCAGCAGCTTAAATTGGGGTGGGGGGGGACAAAGGGAGCAGTTCTTC. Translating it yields CASSLNWGGGGQREQFF. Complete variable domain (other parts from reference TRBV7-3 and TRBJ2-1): GAGVSQTPSNKVTEKGKYVELRCDPISGHTALYWYRQSLGQGPEFLIYFQGTGAADDSGLPNDRFFAVRPEGSVSTLKIQRTERGDSAVYLCASSLNWGGGGQREQFFGPGTRLTVL.

The CDR3 DNA reads TGTGCCAGTAGTATAAAGGGAGGGGAGACCCAGTACTTC. Residues: CASSIKGGETQYF. This chain connects TRBV19 to TRBJ2-5; 7 bases map to TRBD2. The CDR3 is 13 residues long. After removal of 2 bases from V and 5 bases from J, the junction contained 2 bases not matched to a gene. Looked up from germline, CDR1 is LNHDA and CDR2 is SQIVND (reference sequence).

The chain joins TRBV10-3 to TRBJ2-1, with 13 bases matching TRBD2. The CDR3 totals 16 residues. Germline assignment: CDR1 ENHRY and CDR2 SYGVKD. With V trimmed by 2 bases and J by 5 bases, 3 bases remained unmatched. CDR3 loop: CAISETSGGGHNEQFF. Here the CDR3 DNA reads TGTGCCATCAGTGAGACTAGCGGGGGGGGCCACAATGAGCAGTTCTTC.

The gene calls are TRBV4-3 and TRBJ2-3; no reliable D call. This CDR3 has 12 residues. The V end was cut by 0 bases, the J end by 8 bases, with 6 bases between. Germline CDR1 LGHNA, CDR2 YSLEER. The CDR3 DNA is TGCGCCAGCAGCCAAGACCAGGTTACGCAGTATTTT. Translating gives CASSQDQVTQYF.

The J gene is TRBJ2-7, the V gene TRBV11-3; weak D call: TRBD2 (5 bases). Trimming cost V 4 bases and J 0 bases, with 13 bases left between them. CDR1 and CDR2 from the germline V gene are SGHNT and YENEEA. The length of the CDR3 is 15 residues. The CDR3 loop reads CASSSKDLNSYEQYF. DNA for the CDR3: TGTGCCAGCAGCTCAAAGGACTTAAACTCCTACGAGCAGTACTTC. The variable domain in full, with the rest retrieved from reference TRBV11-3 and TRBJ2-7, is EAGVVQSPRYKIIEKKQPVAFWCNPISGHNTLYWYLQNLGQGPELLIRYENEEAVDDSQLPKDRFSAERLKGVDSTLKIQPAELGDSAVYLCASSSKDLNSYEQYFGPGTRLTVT.

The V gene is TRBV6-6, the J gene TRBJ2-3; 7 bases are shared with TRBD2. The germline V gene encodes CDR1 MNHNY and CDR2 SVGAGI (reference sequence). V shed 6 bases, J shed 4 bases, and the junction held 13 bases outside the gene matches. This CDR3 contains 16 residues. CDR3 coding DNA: TGTGCCAGCAGGACAAGGGGCGGGGGTCGCCCAGATACGCAGTATTTT. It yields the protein CASRTRGGGRPDTQYF.

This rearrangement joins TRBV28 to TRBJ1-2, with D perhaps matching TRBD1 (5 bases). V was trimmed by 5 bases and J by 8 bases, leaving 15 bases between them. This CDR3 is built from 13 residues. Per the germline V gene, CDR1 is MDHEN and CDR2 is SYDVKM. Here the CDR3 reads CASSHRGFSGYTF. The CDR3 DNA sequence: TGTGCCAGCAGTCACCGGGGGTTCTCGGGCTACACCTTC.

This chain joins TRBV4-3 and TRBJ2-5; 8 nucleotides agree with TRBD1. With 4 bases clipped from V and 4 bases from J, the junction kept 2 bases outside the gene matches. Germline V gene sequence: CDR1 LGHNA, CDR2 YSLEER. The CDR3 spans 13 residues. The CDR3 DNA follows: TGCGCCAGCAGCCTTGACAGGGGAGAGACCCAGTACTTC. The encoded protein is CASSLDRGETQYF.

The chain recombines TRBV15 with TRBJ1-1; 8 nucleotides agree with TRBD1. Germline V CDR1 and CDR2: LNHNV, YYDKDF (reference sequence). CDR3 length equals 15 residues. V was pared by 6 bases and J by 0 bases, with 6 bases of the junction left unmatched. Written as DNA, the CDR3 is TGTGCCACCAGAGTCGACAGGGGAATGAACACTGAAGCTTTCTTT. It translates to CATRVDRGMNTEAFF.

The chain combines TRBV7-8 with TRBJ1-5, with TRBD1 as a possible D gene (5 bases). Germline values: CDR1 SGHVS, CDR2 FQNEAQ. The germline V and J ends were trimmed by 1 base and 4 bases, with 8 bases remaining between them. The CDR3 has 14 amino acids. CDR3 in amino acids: CASSLGQKNQPQHF. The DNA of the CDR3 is TGTGCCAGCAGCTTAGGACAGAAAAATCAGCCCCAGCATTTT.

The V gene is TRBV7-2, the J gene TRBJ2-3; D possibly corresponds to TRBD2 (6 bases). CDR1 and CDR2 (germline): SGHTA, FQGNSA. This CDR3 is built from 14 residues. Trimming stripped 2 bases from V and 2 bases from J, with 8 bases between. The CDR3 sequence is CASSLWRATDTQYF. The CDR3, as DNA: TGTGCCAGCAGCTTATGGAGGGCCACAGATACGCAGTATTTT.

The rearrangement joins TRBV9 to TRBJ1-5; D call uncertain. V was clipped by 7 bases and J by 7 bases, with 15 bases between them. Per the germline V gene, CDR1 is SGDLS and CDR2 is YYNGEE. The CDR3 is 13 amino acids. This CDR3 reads CASSGRVGQPQHF. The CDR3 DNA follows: TGTGCCAGCTCGGGGAGGGTCGGGCAGCCCCAGCATTTT.

DNA of the CDR3: TGTGCCAGCAGCTTAGGCGGGGCTGGAAACACCATATATTTT. Amino acid sequence: CASSLGGAGNTIYF. The chain employs TRBV11-2 and TRBJ1-3, with D uncertain. The CDR3 runs 14 residues. CDR1 SGHAT and CDR2 FQNNGV come from the germline V gene. Between the trimmed V and J ends, which lost 1 base and 2 bases, there was a span of 6 bases.

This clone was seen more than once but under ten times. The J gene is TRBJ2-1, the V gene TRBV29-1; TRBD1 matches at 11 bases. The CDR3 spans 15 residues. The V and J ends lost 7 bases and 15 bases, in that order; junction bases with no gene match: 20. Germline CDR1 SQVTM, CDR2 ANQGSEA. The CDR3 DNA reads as TGCAGCGCTCGCGAGGGACAGGGGGTTCAGCGGGATTTGTTCTTC. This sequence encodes CSAREGQGVQRDLFF.

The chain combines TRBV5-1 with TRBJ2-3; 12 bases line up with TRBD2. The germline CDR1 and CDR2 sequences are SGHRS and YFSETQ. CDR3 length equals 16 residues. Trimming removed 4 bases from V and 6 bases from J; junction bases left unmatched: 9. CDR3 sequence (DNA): TGCGCCAGCAGCCAAGCCGGGACTAGCGGGTTTGATACGCAGTATTTT. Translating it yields CASSQAGTSGFDTQYF.

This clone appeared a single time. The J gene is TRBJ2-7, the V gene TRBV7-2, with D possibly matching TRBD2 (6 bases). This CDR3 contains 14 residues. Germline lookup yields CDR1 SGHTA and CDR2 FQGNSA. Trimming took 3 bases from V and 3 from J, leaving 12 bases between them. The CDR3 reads CASSLEGLSYEQYF. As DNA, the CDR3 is TGTGCCAGCAGCTTGGAGGGGCTGAGCTACGAGCAGTACTTC.

The CDR3 loop reads CASSIDPADYGYTF. DNA for the CDR3: TGTGCCAGCAGCATAGACCCGGCGGACTATGGCTACACCTTC. The J gene is TRBJ1-2, the V gene TRBV5-4; D gene ambiguous. Trimming shortened V by 4 bases and J by 3 bases, and 13 bases separated the two germline ends. Germline-derived CDR1 and CDR2 are SGHNT and YYREEE (reference sequence). This CDR3 has 14 residues.

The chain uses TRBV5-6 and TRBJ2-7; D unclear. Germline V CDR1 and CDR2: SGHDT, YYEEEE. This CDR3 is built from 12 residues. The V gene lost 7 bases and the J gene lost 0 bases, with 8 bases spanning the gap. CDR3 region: CASGISSYEQYF. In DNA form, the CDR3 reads TGTGCCAGCGGTATTAGCTCCTACGAGCAGTACTTC. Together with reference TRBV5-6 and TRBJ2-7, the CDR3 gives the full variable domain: DAGVTQSPTHLIKTRGQQVTLRCSPKSGHDTVSWYQQALGQGPQFIFQYYEEEERQRGNFPDRFSGHQFPNYSSELNVNALLLGDSALYLCASGISSYEQYFGPGTRLTVT.

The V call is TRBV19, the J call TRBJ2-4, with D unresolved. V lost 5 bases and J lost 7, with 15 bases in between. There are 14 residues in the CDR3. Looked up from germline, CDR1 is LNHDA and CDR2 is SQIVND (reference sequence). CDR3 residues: CASSDTFWVNIQYF. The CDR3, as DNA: TGTGCCAGTAGTGACACCTTTTGGGTGAACATTCAGTACTTC.

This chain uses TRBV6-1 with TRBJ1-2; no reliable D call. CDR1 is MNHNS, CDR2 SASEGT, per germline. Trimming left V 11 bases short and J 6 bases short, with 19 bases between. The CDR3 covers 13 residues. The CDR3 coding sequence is TGTGCCTTGGTCTCGCCCGGAGGCCATGGCTACACCTTC. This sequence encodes CALVSPGGHGYTF.